This T cell receptor (beta chain) comes out of a study of T cell repertoires in cytomegalovirus infection. For the study at large: Used in the study were CMV epitopes, some recently identified and HLA-C-restricted, others well-studied and HLA-B-restricted. Matching HLA type, along with CMV infection, was indicated by public TCR beta signatures. Whole-study findings and limits: Based on cumulative public TCR beta family frequency, carriers of CMV plus the relevant HLA were identified. What dominated the ex vivo response were HLA-C-restricted CMV-specific TCR beta clonotypes.

Germline CDR1 reads SGDLS; CDR2 reads YYNGEE. The CDR3 consists of 11 residues. Trimming pared 0 bases from V and 11 bases from J, leaving 8 bases between. TCRdb reprocessed the reads with MiXCR, giving one entry per CDR3 protein. Among 700,000 to 900,000 distinct CDR3 sequences listed, about 27% were seen once. Of note for this clonotype: Its target is not known.

Specimen: cultured CD8+ T cells from PBMCs, collected from culture after CMV antigen stimulation. This receptor was obtained from a human donor in good health (CMV status not recorded). Some clones in this sample may be carry-over from other donors' samples. V is TRBV9 and J is TRBJ1-1; D is unresolved. This CDR3 reads CASSVVRGAFF. In nucleotides, the CDR3 is TGTGCCAGCAGCGTAGTAAGAGGTGCTTTCTTT.